This passage covers 9 T cell receptor beta chains from one sample sequenced in a study of CXCR3-negative and CXCR3-positive naive CD8 T cells. Overall study results and limits: Greater hydrophobicity was found in TRB CDR3s of CXCR3-positive naive cells than of CXCR3-negative naive cells.

The authors prepared UMI-labeled TRB cDNA libraries by 5' RACE. TCRdb re-called the 5' RACE reads; one entry per CDR3 protein, DNA not given. The listing contains approximately 140,000 distinct CDR3 sequences. No antigen has been assigned to these receptors. Sequencing used naive CXCR3+ CD8+ T cells from blood. Subset meaning: CD45RO-CCR7+CD27+CD95- naive CD8+ T cells expressing CXCR3 (TNR3+). These receptors were taken from a human donor in good health. Some clones in this sample may be carry-over from other donors' samples.

This sequence joins TRBV11-2 and TRBJ2-2. The CDR3 length is 15 residues. CDR1 and CDR2 (germline): SGHAT, FQNNGV. CDR3 in amino acids: CASSLDHSLDGELFF.

This chain uses TRBV6-6 with TRBJ2-1; the TCRdb D gene call, TRBD2, has no DNA to confirm it. The CDR3 length is 18 residues. CDR1 and CDR2 from the germline V gene are MNHNY and SVGAGI (reference sequence). CDR3 region: CASSYSKNLADSYNEQFF.

The chain is built from TRBV12-3 or TRBV12-4 and TRBJ2-7; TCRdb selects TRBD2, and the lack of DNA leaves this call unchecked. The CDR3 covers 14 residues. The CDR3 region is CASSDRDSPYEQYF.

V is TRBV7-2 and J is TRBJ1-4. The CDR3 totals 16 residues. The germline gives CDR1 SGHTA, CDR2 FQGNSA. This chain's CDR3 is CASSLVDGGYNEKLFF.

The chain employs TRBV29-1 and TRBJ1-3. Germline V CDR1 and CDR2: SQVTM, ANQGSEA. The CDR3 extends over 14 amino acids. The CDR3 loop reads CSVVTPSSGNTIYF.

The chain is built from TRBV9 and TRBJ1-1; TCRdb calls TRBD1, which cannot be checked without DNA. The CDR3 contains 14 residues. Germline assignment: CDR1 SGDLS and CDR2 YYNGEE. CDR3: CASSALGADTEAFF.

V and J are TRBV20-1 and TRBJ1-3. Germline lookup yields CDR1 DFQATT and CDR2 SNEGSKA (reference sequence). This CDR3 has 16 residues. This CDR3 is CSARDPPDSSGNTIYF.

The J gene is TRBJ2-2, the V gene TRBV29-1. CDR1 and CDR2 from the germline V gene are SQVTM and ANQGSEA. This CDR3 has 14 residues. The CDR3 sequence: CSAPTGANTGELFF.

This CDR3 is CASSFITSSYEQYF. V is TRBV7-2 and J is TRBJ2-7. Germline values: CDR1 SGHTA, CDR2 FQGNSA. The CDR3 extends over 14 amino acids.